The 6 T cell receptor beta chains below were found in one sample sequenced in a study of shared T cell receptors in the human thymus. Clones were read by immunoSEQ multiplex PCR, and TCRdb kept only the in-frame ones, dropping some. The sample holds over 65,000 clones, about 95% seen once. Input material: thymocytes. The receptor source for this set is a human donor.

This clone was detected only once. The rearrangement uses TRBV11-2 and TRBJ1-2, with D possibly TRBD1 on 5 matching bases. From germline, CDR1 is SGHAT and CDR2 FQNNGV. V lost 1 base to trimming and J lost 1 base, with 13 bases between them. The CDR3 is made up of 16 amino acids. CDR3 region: CASSLGGFGGNYGYTF. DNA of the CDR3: TGTGCCAGCAGCTTAGGGGGTTTCGGGGGTAACTATGGCTACACCTTC.

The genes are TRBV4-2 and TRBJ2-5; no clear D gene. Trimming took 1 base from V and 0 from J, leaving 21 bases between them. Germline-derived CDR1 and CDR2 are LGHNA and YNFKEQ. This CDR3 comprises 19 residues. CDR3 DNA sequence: TGTGCCAGCAGCCAAGGAGCCCCTGGAGCCCGTGATTACCAAGAGACCCAGTACTTC. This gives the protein CASSQGAPGARDYQETQYF.

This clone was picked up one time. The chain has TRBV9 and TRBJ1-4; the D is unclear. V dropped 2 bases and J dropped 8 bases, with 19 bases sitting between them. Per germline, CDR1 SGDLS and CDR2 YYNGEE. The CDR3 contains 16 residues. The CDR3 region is CASSVAERDPVEKLFF. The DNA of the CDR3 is TGTGCCAGCAGCGTCGCAGAACGGGATCCCGTCGAAAAACTGTTTTTT.

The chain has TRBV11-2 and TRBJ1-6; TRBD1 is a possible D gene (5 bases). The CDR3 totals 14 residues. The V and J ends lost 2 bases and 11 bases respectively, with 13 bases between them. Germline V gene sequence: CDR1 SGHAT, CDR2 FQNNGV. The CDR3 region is CASSLTGPWPPLHF. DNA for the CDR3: TGTGCCAGCAGCTTAACGGGGCCCTGGCCACCCCTCCACTTT.

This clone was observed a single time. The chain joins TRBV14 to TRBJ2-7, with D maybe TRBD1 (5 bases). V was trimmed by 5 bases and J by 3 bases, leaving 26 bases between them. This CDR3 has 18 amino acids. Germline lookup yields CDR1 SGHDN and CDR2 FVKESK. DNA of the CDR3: TGTGCCAGCAGCGAGAAGGGGATAGACATCTCTTACGGCTACGAGCAGTACTTC. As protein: CASSEKGIDISYGYEQYF.

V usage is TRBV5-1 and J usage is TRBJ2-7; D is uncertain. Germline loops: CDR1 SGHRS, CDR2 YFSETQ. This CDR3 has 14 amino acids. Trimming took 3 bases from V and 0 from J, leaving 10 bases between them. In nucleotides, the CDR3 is TGCGCCAGCAGCTCCGTCGGATCCTCCTACGAGCAGTACTTC. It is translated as CASSSVGSSYEQYF.